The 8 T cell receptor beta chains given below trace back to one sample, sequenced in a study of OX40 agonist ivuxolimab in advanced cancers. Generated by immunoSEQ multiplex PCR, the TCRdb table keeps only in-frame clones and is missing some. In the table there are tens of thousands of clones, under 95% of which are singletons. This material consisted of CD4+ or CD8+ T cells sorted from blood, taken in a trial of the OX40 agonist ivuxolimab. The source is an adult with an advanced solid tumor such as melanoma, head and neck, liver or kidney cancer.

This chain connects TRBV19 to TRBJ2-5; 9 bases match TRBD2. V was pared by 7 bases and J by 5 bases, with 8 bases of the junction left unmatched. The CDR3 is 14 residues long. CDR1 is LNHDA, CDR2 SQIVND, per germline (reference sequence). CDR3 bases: TGTGCCAGTACCTCGAGCGGGGGGAGGGAGACCCAGTACTTC. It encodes CASTSSGGRETQYF. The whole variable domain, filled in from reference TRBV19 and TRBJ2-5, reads DGGITQSPKYLFRKEGQNVTLSCEQNLNHDAMYWYRQDPGQGLRLIYYSQIVNDFQKGDIAEGYSVSREKKESFPLTVTSAQKNPTAFYLCASTSSGGRETQYFGPGTRLLVL.

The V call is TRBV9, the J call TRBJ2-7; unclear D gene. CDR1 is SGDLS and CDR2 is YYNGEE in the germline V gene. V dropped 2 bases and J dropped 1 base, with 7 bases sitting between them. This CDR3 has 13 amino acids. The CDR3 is CASSVDLSYEQYF. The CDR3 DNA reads TGTGCCAGCAGCGTGGACCTTTCCTACGAGCAGTACTTC. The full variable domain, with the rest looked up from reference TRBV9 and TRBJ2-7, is DSGVTQTPKHLITATGQRVTLRCSPRSGDLSVYWYQQSLDQGLQFLIQYYNGEERAKGNILERFSAQQFPDLHSELNLSSLELGDSALYFCASSVDLSYEQYFGPGTRLTVT.

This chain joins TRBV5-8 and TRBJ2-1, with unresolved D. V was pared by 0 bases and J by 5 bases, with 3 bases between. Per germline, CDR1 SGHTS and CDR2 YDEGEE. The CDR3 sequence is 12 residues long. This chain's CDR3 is CASSLGNNEQFF. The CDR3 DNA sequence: TGTGCCAGCAGCTTGGGAAACAATGAGCAGTTCTTC.

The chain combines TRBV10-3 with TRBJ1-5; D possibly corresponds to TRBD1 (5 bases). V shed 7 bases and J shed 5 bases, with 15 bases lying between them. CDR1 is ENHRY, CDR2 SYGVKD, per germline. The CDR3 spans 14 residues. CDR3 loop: CAIKEKGSDQPQHF. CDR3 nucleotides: TGTGCCATCAAAGAAAAGGGGTCCGATCAGCCCCAGCATTTT.

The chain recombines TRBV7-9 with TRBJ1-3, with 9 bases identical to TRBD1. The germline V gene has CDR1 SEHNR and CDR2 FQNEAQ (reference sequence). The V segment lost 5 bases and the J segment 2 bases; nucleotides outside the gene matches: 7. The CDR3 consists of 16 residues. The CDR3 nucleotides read TGTGCCAGCAGCCCGACGGACAGGGGACCTGGAAACACCATATATTTT. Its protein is CASSPTDRGPGNTIYF. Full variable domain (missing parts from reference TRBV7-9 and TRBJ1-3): DTGVSQNPRHKITKRGQNVTFRCDPISEHNRLYWYRQTLGQGPEFLTYFQNEAQLEKSRLLSDRFSAERPKGSFSTLEIQRTEQGDSAMYLCASSPTDRGPGNTIYFGEGSWLTVV.

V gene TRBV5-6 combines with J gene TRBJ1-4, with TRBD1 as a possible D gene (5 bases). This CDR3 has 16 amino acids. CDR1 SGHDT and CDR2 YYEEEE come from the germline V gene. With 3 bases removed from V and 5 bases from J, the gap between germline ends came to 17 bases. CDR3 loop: CASSWGLDSPNEKLFF. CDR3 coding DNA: TGTGCCAGCAGCTGGGGCCTTGACAGTCCCAATGAAAAACTGTTTTTT.

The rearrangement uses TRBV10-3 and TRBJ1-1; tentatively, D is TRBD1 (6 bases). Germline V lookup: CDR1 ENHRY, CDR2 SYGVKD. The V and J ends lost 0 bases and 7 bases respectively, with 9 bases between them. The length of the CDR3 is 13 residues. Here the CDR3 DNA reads TGTGCCATCAGTGAGTCCCGGACAGATGAAGCTTTCTTT. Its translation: CAISESRTDEAFF.

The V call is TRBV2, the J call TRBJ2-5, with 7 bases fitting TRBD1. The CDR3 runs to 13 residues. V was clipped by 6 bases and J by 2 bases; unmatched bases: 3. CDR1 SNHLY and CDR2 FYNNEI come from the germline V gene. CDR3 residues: CASRGDSQETQYF. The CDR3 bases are TGTGCCAGCAGGGGGGACAGTCAAGAGACCCAGTACTTC.